This record looks at one T cell receptor beta chain sequence and its context. The antigen is undetermined. The sample's time point: persistent/refractory GD, antithyroid drugs over 5 years with positive TRAb. RNA isolated from PBMCs was used to make the TCR library. This sample was included in a study of regulatory T cells in long-lasting Graves disease. Overall study: The term persistent Graves' disease signified upward of 5 years on antithyroid drugs with positive TSH receptor antibodies. Study-wide results and limits: Persistent disease exhibited a predilection for TRBV28, TRBJ1-2 and TRBJ2-5.

Germline assignment: CDR1 LGHNA and CDR2 YNFKEQ. With 0 bases removed from V and 7 bases from J, the gap between germline ends came to 13 bases. The CDR3 totals 15 residues. Both iRepertoire HTBI primers and Arm-PCR of CDR3 regions were used to build the TCR beta libraries. A single record per CDR3 protein comes from TCRdb applying MiXCR to the multiplex PCR reads. Among 350,000 to 500,000 distinct CDR3 sequences listed, 21% were seen once. The source is a female donor with Graves disease. Sequences were derived from peripheral blood mononuclear cells (PBMCs), sampled when the disease was refractory, from a patient treated with antithyroid drugs. This sequence joins TRBV4-2 and TRBJ1-5; D uncertain. The CDR3 protein is CASSQDGQAWQPQHF. In nucleotides, the CDR3 is TGTGCCAGCAGCCAAGACGGCCAGGCCTGGCAGCCCCAGCATTTT.